This TCR beta chain was sequenced for a study of memory CD4+ T cells and cytomegalovirus serostatus. Single viable CD3+CD4+CD8-CD45RO+ cells were sorted as the memory CD4+ T cells. This clone was seen only once. Germline V lookup: CDR1 LNHDA, CDR2 SQIVND (reference sequence). The ends were cut back, 4 bases at V and 5 bases at J, with 9 bases in the middle. CDR3 size: 12 residues. Here immunoSEQ multiplex PCR was the method, and the copy in TCRdb shows in-frame clones only, minus some. The table records about 96,000 clones, 75% to 85% of them present only once. The sequence derives from an adult in good health and CMV-seropositive. Material: memory CD4+ T cells from blood. This rearrangement joins TRBV19 to TRBJ2-7, with a tentative D call TRBD1 (5 bases). The CDR3 protein is CASSTGKHEQYF. CDR3 coding DNA: TGTGCCAGTAGTACAGGGAAACACGAGCAGTACTTC.